This T cell receptor (beta chain) is drawn from a study of monozygotic twins with cystic fibrosis. A remark on this clone: Its matching antigen is unknown.

CDR1 SGHNT and CDR2 YYREEE come from the germline V gene (reference sequence). J was trimmed by 1 base and V by 1 base; bases with no gene match: 5. The CDR3 covers 18 residues. Study-wide findings and caveats: Median Simpson clonality of approximately 0.0091 suggested naive T cells predominated. J usage was most co-twin-similar in 8 of 16 pairs, V in 13. Age, concordance and disease severity did not associate with shared CDR3 numbers. Monozygotic CF twin pairs shared significantly more nucleotide-identical clonotypes than unrelated CF individuals did.

Data came from immunoSEQ multiplex PCR; TCRdb stores just in-frame clones and leaves some out. The sample carries approximately 25,000 clones, approximately 90% recorded once. The specimen was blood. The receptor was isolated from a girl aged 2-10 years with cystic fibrosis. The rearrangement links TRBV5-4 to TRBJ2-3; 14 positions match TRBD2. Here the CDR3 DNA reads TGTGCCAGCAGCTTGAGACTAGCGGGGGGGCGACGCACAGATACGCAGTATTTT. This sequence encodes CASSLRLAGGRRTDTQYF.